These T cell receptor beta chains were read from a single sample in a study of Graves' ophthalmopathy and Graves' hyperthyroidism. TCRdb re-analysed the multiplex PCR reads in MiXCR, keeping a single row per CDR3 protein. The data hold 900,000 to 1,200,000 distinct CDR3 sequences, with approximately 35% observed a single time. The sequencing sample was made of peripheral blood or thyroid tissue (not recorded which). The receptors come from an adult man with Graves' hyperthyroidism. The CDR3 runs from the conserved cysteine through the conserved F or W. D genes are given only for firm matches. Part of the rows lack a size; the others show once, few, many or a class for expanded clones.

D gene,J gene,clone size,V gene,CDR3 protein,CDR3 DNA
TRBD1,TRBJ1-1,once,TRBV7-9,CASMGSGTGALGTEAFF,TGTGCCAGCATGGGAAGCGGGACAGGGGCCCTGGGCACTGAAGCTTTCTTT
TRBD1,TRBJ1-5,.,TRBV11-2,CASRSGTGMSGSNQPQHF,TGTGCCAGCAGGTCTGGGACAGGGATGAGTGGGTCGAATCAGCCCCAGCATTTT
.,TRBJ1-1,few,TRBV25-1,CASSEFPGEAFF,TGTGCCAGCAGTGAATTCCCGGGGGAAGCTTTCTTT
TRBD1,TRBJ1-5,.,TRBV19,CASSRQGAHQPQHF,TGTGCCAGTAGTAGACAGGGGGCCCATCAGCCCCAGCATTTT
.,TRBJ1-1,many,TRBV6-9,CASTHLKGTEAFF,TGTGCCAGCACTCACCTCAAGGGCACTGAAGCTTTCTTT
.,TRBJ1-2,.,TRBV15,CATSSERRGAYGYTF,TGTGCCACCAGCAGTGAGAGGCGAGGGGCCTATGGCTACACCTTC
.,TRBJ1-2,few,TRBV11-2,CASSSHRGGGYTF,TGTGCCAGCAGCTCCCATCGTGGGGGGGGCTACACCTTC
.,TRBJ2-7,many,TRBV10-3,CAISGTAHEQYF,TGTGCCATCAGTGGAACGGCCCACGAGCAGTACTTC
TRBD1,TRBJ2-7,.,TRBV19,CASSPAAGTGGEQYF,TGTGCCAGTAGCCCCGCCGCCGGGACAGGGGGAGAGCAGTACTTC
TRBD1,TRBJ1-5,few,TRBV7-8,CASPGTGGTQHF,TGTGCCAGCCCCGGGACAGGGGGGACCCAGCATTTT
.,TRBJ2-7,few,TRBV12-3/TRBV12-4,CASSLAGGGGSYEQYF,TGTGCCAGCAGTTTAGCGGGTGGGGGCGGCTCCTACGAGCAGTACTTC
.,TRBJ2-6,.,TRBV3-1,CASSQVSRGANVLTF,TGTGCCAGCAGCCAAGTCTCACGTGGGGCCAACGTCCTGACTTTC
.,TRBJ1-5,.,TRBV2,CASSESSYSNQPQHF,TGTGCCAGCAGTGAAAGCAGTTATAGCAATCAGCCCCAGCATTTT
.,TRBJ2-7,.,TRBV7-3,CASSLGVGGDEQYF,TGTGCCAGCAGCTTAGGTGTGGGCGGGGACGAGCAGTACTTC
.,TRBJ2-7,many,TRBV10-3,CAISELGLGSSYEQYF,TGTGCCATCAGTGAGCTAGGGCTGGGCAGCTCCTACGAGCAGTACTTC
TRBD1,TRBJ2-6,many,TRBV6-5,CASSQGQISGANVLTF,TGTGCCAGCAGCCAGGGACAGATCTCTGGGGCCAACGTCCTGACTTTC
.,TRBJ2-7,many,TRBV7-9,CASSLDWAYEQYF,TGTGCCAGCAGCTTAGACTGGGCCTACGAGCAGTACTTC
.,TRBJ1-2,.,TRBV12-3/TRBV12-4,CASSYSSGWYGYTF,TGTGCCAGCAGTTACTCGAGTGGATGGTATGGCTACACCTTC
.,TRBJ1-5,.,TRBV24-1,CATSSQPQHF,TGTGCCACTTCGTCCCAGCCCCAGCATTTT
TRBD1,TRBJ2-2,many,TRBV10-1,CASSRTGGSPGELFF,TGCGCCAGCAGTAGGACAGGGGGCAGTCCCGGGGAGCTGTTTTTT
.,TRBJ2-7,few,TRBV7-9,CASSPGIRWSSYEQYF,TGTGCCAGCAGCCCCGGAATACGTTGGAGCTCCTACGAGCAGTACTTC
TRBD2,TRBJ2-7,many,TRBV29-1,CSITSGASYEQYF,TGCAGCATCACTAGCGGGGCCTCCTACGAGCAGTACTTC
TRBD1,TRBJ1-2,.,TRBV11-2,CASSVYLTGANYGYTF,TGTGCCAGCAGCGTCTACTTGACAGGGGCCAACTATGGCTACACCTTC
TRBD1,TRBJ1-2,.,TRBV29-1,CSRYTGEDGYTF,TGCAGCCGTTATACAGGGGAAGATGGCTACACCTTC
.,TRBJ1-6,.,TRBV7-2,CASSATVNSPLHF,TGTGCCAGCAGCGCCACAGTAAATTCACCCCTCCACTTT
.,TRBJ1-4,many,TRBV5-1,CASSLYKAGVEKLFF,TGCGCCAGCAGCTTGTATAAGGCAGGGGTGGAAAAACTGTTTTTT
.,TRBJ1-5,many,TRBV15,CATSFITGYLDQPQHF,TGTGCCACCAGCTTCATCACGGGATACCTCGATCAGCCCCAGCATTTT
.,TRBJ1-5,many,TRBV20-1,CSASGGLGNQPQHF,TGCAGTGCTAGTGGGGGATTGGGCAATCAGCCCCAGCATTTT
.,TRBJ2-5,many,TRBV29-1,CSVQLSVETQYF,TGCAGCGTTCAACTGAGTGTGGAGACCCAGTACTTC
.,TRBJ1-1,few,TRBV18,CASSPPGDARAFF,TGTGCCAGCTCACCACCCGGGGACGCCCGGGCTTTCTTT
.,TRBJ2-3,.,TRBV19,CASSIGLQDTQYF,TGTGCCAGTAGTATCGGACTTCAAGATACGCAGTATTTT
TRBD1,TRBJ2-5,many,TRBV24-1,CATSDRDRPGETQYF,TGTGCCACCAGTGACCGGGACAGACCGGGGGAGACCCAGTACTTC
TRBD1,TRBJ2-6,many,TRBV7-3,CASSEQGVGKYSGANVLTF,TGTGCCAGCAGCGAACAGGGGGTCGGGAAGTACTCTGGGGCCAACGTCCTGACTTTC
TRBD1,TRBJ1-2,.,TRBV2,CAIGGTGPYTF,TGTGCCATCGGAGGGACAGGTCCCTACACCTTC
TRBD1,TRBJ2-2,many,TRBV29-1,CSVEIIRGQIGELFF,TGCAGCGTTGAGATTATTAGGGGGCAGATCGGGGAGCTGTTTTTT
.,TRBJ1-2,few,TRBV24-1,CVTSGRTDGYTF,TGTGTCACCAGTGGCAGGACAGATGGCTACACCTTC
.,TRBJ1-5,.,TRBV2,CASSQDRQPVYPQHF,TGTGCCAGCAGCCAAGATCGACAGCCAGTATACCCCCAGCATTTT
TRBD2,TRBJ2-5,.,TRBV10-2,CASSEPGLAGLQETQYF,TGCGCCAGCAGTGAGCCCGGACTAGCGGGGCTACAAGAGACCCAGTACTTC
.,TRBJ2-5,.,TRBV5-4,CASRTNRDQETQYF,TGTGCCAGCAGAACCAACAGGGATCAAGAGACCCAGTACTTC
TRBD1,TRBJ1-1,few,TRBV10-3,CASSYREDREEAFF,TGTGCCAGCAGTTACAGAGAAGACAGGGAAGAAGCTTTCTTT
.,TRBJ2-7,many,TRBV5-1,CASRSAYEQYF,TGCGCCAGCAGATCAGCCTACGAGCAGTACTTC
.,TRBJ1-1,few,TRBV7-3,CASSLEAFPDTEAFF,TGTGCCAGCAGCTTAGAGGCTTTTCCGGACACTGAAGCTTTCTTT
.,TRBJ1-6,.,TRBV7-3,CASSLADTPLHF,TGTGCCAGCAGCTTGGCGGATACACCCCTCCACTTT
TRBD2,TRBJ2-7,many,TRBV12-3/TRBV12-4,CASRTSGSHEQYF,TGTGCCAGCAGGACTAGCGGGAGCCACGAGCAGTACTTC
TRBD2,TRBJ2-2,.,TRBV28,CASRVGGANTGELFF,TGTGCCAGCAGGGTGGGAGGGGCGAACACCGGGGAGCTGTTTTTT
.,TRBJ1-1,many,TRBV5-8,CASSSPGRANTEAFF,TGTGCCAGCAGCTCCCCGGGCAGGGCGAACACTGAAGCTTTCTTT
.,TRBJ2-2,.,TRBV7-8,CASSIGQATGELFF,TGTGCCAGCAGCATAGGACAAGCCACCGGGGAGCTGTTTTTT
.,TRBJ2-5,.,TRBV5-1,CASSSGRGKGETQYF,TGCGCCAGCAGCTCGGGACGGGGGAAGGGGGAGACCCAGTACTTC
TRBD2,TRBJ2-1,.,TRBV10-3,CAISALDTTSAYNEQFF,TGTGCCATCAGTGCCCTAGATACGACTAGCGCATACAATGAGCAGTTCTTC
TRBD1,TRBJ1-1,many,TRBV29-1,CSVSGTGGSEAFF,TGCAGCGTATCCGGGACAGGGGGCAGTGAAGCTTTCTTT
TRBD1,TRBJ1-4,few,TRBV11-2,CASSFYRGRLEVVGKLFF,TGTGCCAGCAGCTTTTACAGGGGGCGGTTGGAAGTCGTGGGAAAACTGTTTTTT
.,TRBJ1-3,few,TRBV10-3,CASSYDTTGNTIYF,TGTGCCAGCAGTTACGATACGACAGGAAACACCATATATTTT
TRBD2,TRBJ2-7,once,TRBV6-2/TRBV6-3,CASKLFAGVNEQYF,TGTGCCAGCAAGCTTTTTGCGGGGGTCAACGAGCAGTACTTC
.,TRBJ1-1,.,TRBV7-2,CASSLESLRNTEAFF,TGTGCCAGCAGCTTAGAGAGCCTAAGGAACACTGAAGCTTTCTTT
.,TRBJ1-4,.,TRBV7-9,CASTDSGGALKLFF,TGTGCCAGCACGGACAGCGGCGGGGCCTTAAAACTGTTTTTT